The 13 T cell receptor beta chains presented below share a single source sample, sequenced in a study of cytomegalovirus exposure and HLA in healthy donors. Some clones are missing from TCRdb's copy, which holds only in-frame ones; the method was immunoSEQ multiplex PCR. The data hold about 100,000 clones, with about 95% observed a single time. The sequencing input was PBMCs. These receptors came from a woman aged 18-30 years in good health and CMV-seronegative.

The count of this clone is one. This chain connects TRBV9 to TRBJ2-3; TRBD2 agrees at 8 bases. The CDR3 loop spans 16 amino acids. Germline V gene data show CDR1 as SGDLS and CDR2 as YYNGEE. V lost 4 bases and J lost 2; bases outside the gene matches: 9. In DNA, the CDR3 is TGTGCCAGCAGCACCGGAGCGGGAGTTGTCACAGATACGCAGTATTTT. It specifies CASSTGAGVVTDTQYF.

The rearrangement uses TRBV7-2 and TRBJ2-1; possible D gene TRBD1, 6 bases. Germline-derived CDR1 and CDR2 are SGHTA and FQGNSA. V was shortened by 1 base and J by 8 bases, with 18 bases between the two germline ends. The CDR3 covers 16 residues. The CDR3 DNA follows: TGTGCCAGCAGCTTAGATGGGGGCCACCGCCTCGATGAGCAGTTCTTC. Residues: CASSLDGGHRLDEQFF.

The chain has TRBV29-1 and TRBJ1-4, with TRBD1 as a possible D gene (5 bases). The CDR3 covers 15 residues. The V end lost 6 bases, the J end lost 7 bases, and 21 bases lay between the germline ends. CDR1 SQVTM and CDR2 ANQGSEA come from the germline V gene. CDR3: CSVRDYPTGTEKLFF. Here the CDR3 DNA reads TGCAGCGTGAGGGACTACCCAACTGGTACTGAAAAACTGTTTTTT.

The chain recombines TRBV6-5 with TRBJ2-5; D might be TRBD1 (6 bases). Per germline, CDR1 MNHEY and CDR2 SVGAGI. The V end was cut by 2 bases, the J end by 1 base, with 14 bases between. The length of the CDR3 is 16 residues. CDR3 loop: CASSYGPWGPQETQYF. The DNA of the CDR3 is TGTGCCAGCAGTTACGGGCCATGGGGGCCCCAAGAGACCCAGTACTTC.

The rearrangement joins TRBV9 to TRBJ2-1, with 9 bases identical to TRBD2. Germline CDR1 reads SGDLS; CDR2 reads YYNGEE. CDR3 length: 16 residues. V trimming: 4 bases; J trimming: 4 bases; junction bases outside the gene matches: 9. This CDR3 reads CASSSEGLAGYNEQFF. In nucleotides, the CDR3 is TGTGCCAGCAGCTCAGAGGGTCTAGCGGGGTACAATGAGCAGTTCTTC.

The chain's CDR3 is CASSPSPDYSNQPQHF. The CDR3 coding sequence is TGTGCCAGCTCACCATCCCCCGACTATAGCAATCAGCCCCAGCATTTT. The chain joins TRBV18 to TRBJ1-5; no clear D gene. This CDR3 comprises 16 residues. The V gene lost 2 bases and the J gene lost 0 bases, with 11 bases spanning the gap. Germline assignment: CDR1 KGHSH and CDR2 LQKENI.

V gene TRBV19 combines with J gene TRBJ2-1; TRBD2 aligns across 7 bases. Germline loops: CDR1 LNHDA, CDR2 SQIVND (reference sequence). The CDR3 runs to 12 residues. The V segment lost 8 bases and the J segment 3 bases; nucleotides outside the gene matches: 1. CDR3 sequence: CASGLVYNEQFF. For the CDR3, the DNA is TGTGCCAGTGGACTAGTCTACAATGAGCAGTTCTTC.

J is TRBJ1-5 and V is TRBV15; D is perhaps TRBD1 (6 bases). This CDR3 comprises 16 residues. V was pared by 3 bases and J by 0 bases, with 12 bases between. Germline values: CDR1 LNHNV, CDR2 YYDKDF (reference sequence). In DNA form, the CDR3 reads TGTGCCACCAGCAGGGGGGACACCTTTAGCAATCAGCCCCAGCATTTT. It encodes CATSRGDTFSNQPQHF.

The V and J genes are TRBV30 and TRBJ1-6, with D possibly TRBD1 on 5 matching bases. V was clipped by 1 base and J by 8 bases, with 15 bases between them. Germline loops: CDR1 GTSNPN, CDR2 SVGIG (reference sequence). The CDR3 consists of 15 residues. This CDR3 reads CAWSARTGRDSPLHF. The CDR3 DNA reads TGTGCCTGGAGTGCCCGAACAGGTAGAGATTCACCCCTCCACTTT.

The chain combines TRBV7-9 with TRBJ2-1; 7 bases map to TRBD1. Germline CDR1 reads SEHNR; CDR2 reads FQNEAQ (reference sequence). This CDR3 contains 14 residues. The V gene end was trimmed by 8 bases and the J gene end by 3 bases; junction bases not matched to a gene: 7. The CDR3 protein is CASQTTGFYNEQFF. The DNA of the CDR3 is TGTGCCAGCCAAACGACAGGGTTCTACAATGAGCAGTTCTTC.

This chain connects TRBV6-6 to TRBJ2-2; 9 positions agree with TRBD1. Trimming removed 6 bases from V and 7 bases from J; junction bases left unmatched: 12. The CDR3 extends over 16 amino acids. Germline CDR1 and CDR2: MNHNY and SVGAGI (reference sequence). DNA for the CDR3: TGTGCCAGCAGCCTAAGTACAGGGGGCGGCGGCGGGGAGCTGTTTTTT. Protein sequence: CASSLSTGGGGGELFF.

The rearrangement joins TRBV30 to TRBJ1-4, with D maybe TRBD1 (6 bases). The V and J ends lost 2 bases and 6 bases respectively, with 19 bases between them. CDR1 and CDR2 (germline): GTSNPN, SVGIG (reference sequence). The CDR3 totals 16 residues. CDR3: CAWSSRSGKGDEKLFF. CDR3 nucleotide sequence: TGTGCCTGGAGTTCGCGGTCGGGGAAGGGGGATGAAAAACTGTTTTTT.

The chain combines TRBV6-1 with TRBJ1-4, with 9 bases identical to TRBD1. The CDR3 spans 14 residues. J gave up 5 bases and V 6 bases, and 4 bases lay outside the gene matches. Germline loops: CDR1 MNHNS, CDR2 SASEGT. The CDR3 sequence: CASRAGQGNEKLFF. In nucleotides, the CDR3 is TGTGCCAGCAGAGCGGGACAGGGCAATGAAAAACTGTTTTTT.